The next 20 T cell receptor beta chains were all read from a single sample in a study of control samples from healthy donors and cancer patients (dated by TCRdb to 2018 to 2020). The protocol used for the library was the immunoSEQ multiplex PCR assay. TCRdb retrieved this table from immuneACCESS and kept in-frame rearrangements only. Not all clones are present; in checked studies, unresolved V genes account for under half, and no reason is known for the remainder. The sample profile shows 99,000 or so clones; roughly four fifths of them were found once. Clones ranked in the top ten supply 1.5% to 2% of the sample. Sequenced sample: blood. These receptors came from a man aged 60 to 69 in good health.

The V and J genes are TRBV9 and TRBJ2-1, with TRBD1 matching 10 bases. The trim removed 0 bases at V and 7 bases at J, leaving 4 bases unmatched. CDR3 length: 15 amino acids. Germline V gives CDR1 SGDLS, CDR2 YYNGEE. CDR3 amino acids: CASSVGGQGSNEQFF. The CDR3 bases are TGTGCCAGCAGCGTAGGGGGACAGGGGAGTAATGAGCAGTTCTTC. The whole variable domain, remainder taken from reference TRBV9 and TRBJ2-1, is DSGVTQTPKHLITATGQRVTLRCSPRSGDLSVYWYQQSLDQGLQFLIQYYNGEERAKGNILERFSAQQFPDLHSELNLSSLELGDSALYFCASSVGGQGSNEQFFGPGTRLTVL.

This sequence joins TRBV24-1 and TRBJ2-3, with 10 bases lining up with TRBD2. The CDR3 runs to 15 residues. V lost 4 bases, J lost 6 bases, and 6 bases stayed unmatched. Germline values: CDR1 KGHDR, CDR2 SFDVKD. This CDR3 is CATSEGGLAVDTQYF. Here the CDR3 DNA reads TGTGCCACCAGTGAAGGCGGACTAGCGGTCGATACGCAGTATTTT.

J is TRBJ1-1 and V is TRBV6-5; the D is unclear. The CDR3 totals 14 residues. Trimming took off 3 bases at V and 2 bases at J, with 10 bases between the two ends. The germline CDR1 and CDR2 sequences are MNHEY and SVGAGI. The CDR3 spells CASSYRSANTEAFF. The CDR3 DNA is TGTGCCAGCAGTTATAGAAGCGCTAACACTGAAGCTTTCTTT.

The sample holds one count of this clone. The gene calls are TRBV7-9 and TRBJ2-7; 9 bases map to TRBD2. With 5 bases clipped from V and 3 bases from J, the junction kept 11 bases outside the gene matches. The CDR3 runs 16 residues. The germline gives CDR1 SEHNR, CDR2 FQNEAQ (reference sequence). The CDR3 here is CASSPKDRLAVYEQYF. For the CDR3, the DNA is TGTGCCAGCAGCCCTAAAGACAGACTAGCGGTCTACGAGCAGTACTTC.

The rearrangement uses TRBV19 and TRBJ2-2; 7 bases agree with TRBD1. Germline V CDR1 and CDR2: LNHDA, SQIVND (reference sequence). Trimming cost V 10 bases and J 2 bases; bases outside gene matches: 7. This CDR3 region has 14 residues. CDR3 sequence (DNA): TGTGCCACCCTGAGGGGGCATAACACCGGGGAGCTGTTTTTT. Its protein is CATLRGHNTGELFF.

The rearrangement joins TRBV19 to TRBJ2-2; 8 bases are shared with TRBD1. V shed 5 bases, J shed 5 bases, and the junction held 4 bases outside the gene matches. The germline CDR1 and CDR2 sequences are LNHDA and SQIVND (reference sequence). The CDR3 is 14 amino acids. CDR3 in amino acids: CASSGQGATGELFF. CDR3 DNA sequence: TGTGCCAGTAGTGGCCAGGGGGCGACCGGGGAGCTGTTTTTT.

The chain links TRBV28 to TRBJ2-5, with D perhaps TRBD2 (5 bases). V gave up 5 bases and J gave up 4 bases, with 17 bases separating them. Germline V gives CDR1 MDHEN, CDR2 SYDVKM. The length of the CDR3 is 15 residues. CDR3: CASSAGLLGGETQYF. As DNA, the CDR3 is TGTGCCAGCAGTGCCGGACTCCTCGGCGGAGAGACCCAGTACTTC.

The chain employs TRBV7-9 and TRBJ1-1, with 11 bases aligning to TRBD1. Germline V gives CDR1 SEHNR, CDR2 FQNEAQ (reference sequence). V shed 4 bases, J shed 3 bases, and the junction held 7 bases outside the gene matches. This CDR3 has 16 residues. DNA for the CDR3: TGTGCCAGCAGCTCCGCGGCGGGACAGGGGGACACTGAAGCTTTCTTT. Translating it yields CASSSAAGQGDTEAFF.

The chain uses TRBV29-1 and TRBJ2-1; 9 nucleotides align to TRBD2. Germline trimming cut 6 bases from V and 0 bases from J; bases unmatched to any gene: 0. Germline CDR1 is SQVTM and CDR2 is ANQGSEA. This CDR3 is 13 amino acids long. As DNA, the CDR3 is TGCAGCGTAGCGGGGGGCTCCTACAATGAGCAGTTCTTC. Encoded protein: CSVAGGSYNEQFF.

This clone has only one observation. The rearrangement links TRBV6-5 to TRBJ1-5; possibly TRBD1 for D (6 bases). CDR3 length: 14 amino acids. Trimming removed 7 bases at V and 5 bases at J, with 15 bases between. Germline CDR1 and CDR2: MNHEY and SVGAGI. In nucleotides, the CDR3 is TGTGCCAGCAATCCCCTGGACAGCCATCAGCCCCAGCATTTT. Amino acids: CASNPLDSHQPQHF.

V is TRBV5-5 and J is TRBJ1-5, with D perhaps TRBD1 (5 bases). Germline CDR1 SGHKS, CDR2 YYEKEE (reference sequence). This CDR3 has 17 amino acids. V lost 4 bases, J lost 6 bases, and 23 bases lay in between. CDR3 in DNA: TGTGCCAGCAGCCCGCACCCATCGCGGCAGGGCGCTCAGCCCCAGCATTTT. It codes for CASSPHPSRQGAQPQHF.

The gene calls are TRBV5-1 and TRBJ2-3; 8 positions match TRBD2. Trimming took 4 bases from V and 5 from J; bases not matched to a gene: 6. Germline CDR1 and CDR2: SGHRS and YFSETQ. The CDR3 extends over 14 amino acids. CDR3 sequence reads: CASSAGTRVDTQYF. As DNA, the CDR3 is TGCGCCAGCAGCGCCGGGACTAGAGTAGATACGCAGTATTTT.

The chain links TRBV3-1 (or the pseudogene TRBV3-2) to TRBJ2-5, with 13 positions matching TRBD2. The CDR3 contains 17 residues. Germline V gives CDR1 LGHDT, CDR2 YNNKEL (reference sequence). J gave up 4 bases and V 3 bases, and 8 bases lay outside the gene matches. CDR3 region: CASSHRTSGSSRETQYF. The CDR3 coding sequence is TGTGCCAGCAGCCATCGGACTAGCGGGAGTTCTAGAGAGACCCAGTACTTC.

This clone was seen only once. The CDR3 sequence: CASSRFGTEEKLFF. DNA for the CDR3: TGTGCCAGCAGTAGGTTTGGAACCGAGGAAAAACTGTTTTTT. This sequence joins TRBV7-2 and TRBJ1-4; D not certain. The germline V gene encodes CDR1 SGHTA and CDR2 FQGNSA. Trimming shortened V by 6 bases and J by 8 bases, and 16 bases separated the two germline ends. CDR3 length: 14 amino acids.

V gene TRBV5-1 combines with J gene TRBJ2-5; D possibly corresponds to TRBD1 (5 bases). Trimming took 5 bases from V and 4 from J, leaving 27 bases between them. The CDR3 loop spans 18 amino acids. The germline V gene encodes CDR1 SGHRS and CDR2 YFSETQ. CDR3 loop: CASSLPRVVQGSGETQYF. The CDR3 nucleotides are TGCGCCAGCAGTTTACCTCGTGTGGTCCAGGGCAGTGGAGAGACCCAGTACTTC.

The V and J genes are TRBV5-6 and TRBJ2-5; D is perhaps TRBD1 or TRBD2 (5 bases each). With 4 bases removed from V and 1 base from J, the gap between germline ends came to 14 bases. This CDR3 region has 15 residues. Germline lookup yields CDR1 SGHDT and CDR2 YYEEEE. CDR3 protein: CASSGPGRLQETQYF. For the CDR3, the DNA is TGTGCCAGCAGCGGACCGGGACGGCTCCAAGAGACCCAGTACTTC.

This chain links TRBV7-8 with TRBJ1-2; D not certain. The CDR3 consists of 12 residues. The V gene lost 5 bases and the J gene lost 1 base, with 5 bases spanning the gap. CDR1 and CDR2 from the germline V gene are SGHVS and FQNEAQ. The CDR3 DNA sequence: TGTGCCAGCAGCGTTAATAACTATGGCTACACCTTC. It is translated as CASSVNNYGYTF.

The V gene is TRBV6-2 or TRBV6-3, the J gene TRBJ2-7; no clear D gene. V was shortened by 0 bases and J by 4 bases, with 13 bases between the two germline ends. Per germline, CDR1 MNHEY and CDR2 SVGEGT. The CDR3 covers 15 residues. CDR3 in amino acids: CASSYSNPLGYEQYF. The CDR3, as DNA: TGTGCCAGCAGTTACTCTAACCCGTTAGGATACGAGCAGTACTTC.

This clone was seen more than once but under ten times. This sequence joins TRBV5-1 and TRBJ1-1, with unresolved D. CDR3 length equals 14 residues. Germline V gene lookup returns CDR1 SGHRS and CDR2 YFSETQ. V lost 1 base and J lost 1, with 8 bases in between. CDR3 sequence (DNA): TGCGCCAGCAGCTTGAGTCAGACGAACACTGAAGCTTTCTTT. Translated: CASSLSQTNTEAFF. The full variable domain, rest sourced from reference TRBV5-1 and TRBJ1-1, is KAGVTQTPRYLIKTRGQQVTLSCSPISGHRSVSWYQQTPGQGLQFLFEYFSETQRNKGNFPGRFSGRQFSNSRSEMNVSTLELGDSALYLCASSLSQTNTEAFFGQGTRLTVV.

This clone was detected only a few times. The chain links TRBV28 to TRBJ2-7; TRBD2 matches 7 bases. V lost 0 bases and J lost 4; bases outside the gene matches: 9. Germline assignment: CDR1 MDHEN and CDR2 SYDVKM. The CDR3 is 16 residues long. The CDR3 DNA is TGTGCCAGCAGTTTATGGGGGTGGGAGGGGAGATACGAGCAGTACTTC. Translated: CASSLWGWEGRYEQYF.